This T cell receptor (beta chain) was found in a study of human T cells and chemical hapten exposure. The time point is: patch test 3, about 24 weeks after DPC sensitization. Treatment: therapeutic diphenylcyclopropenone sensitization with weekly scalp DPC. RNA extraction used unfractionated whole blood as the source of total RNA. Blood draws preceded each patch test application. The germline V and J ends were trimmed by 6 bases and 3 bases, with 16 bases remaining between them. The CDR3 covers 15 residues. Germline values: CDR1 LGHDT, CDR2 YNNKEL (reference sequence). This clonotype was picked up a small number of times. TCRdb fed the RACE reads into MiXCR, producing one record per CDR3 protein. Of more than 35,000 distinct CDR3 sequences listed, approximately 12% are singletons.

The J gene is TRBJ2-3, the V gene TRBV3-1, with D possibly matching TRBD2 (6 bases). The input for sequencing was whole blood, taken in connection with sensitization to the hapten diphenylcyclopropenone (DPC). The clonotype originates from a middle-aged woman with alopecia areata. Some clones in this sample may be carry-over from other donors' samples. CDR3: CASRDTGAGTDTQYF. CDR3 nucleotide sequence: TGTGCCAGCAGAGACACGGGAGCCGGGACAGATACGCAGTATTTT.